The sequence of this TCR beta chain was determined in a study of OX40 agonist ivuxolimab in advanced cancers. TCRdb keeps only in-frame clones here, not all; method: immunoSEQ multiplex PCR. The sample contains tens of thousands of clones, 90% to 95% of which appear only once. The CDR3 consists of 13 residues. Germline values: CDR1 MGHRA, CDR2 YSYEKL. As regards this clone: Compared with germline, one end of the junction differs, possibly owing to a read error. This sample includes further DNA sequences coding for the same CDR3.

The sequencing here drew on CD4+ or CD8+ T cells sorted from blood, taken in a trial of the OX40 agonist ivuxolimab. The chain is built from TRBV4-1 and TRBJ1-5; D unclear. This clonotype originated in an adult with an advanced solid tumor such as melanoma, head and neck, liver or kidney cancer. The DNA of the CDR3 is TGCGCCAGCAGCCAAGAGGGCGGGCAGCCTCAGCATTTT. Its protein product is CASSQEGGQPQHF.